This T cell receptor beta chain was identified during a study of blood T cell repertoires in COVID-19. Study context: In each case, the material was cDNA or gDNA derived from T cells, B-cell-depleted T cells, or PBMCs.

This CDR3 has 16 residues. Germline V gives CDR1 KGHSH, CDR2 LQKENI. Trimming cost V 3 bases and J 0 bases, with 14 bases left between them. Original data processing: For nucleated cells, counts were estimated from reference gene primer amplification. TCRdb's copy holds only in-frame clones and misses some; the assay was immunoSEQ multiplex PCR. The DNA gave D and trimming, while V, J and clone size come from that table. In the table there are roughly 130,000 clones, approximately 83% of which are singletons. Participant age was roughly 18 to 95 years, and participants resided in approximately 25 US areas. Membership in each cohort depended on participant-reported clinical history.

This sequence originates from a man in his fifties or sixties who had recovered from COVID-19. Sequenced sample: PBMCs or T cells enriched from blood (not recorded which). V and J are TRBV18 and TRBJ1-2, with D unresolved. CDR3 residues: CASSPNADSANYGYTF. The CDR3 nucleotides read TGTGCCAGCTCACCTAACGCGGATTCAGCTAACTATGGCTACACCTTC.